This T cell receptor beta chain was sequenced during a study of OX40 agonist ivuxolimab in advanced cancers. Study-level information: A partial response was reached by three patients: one with hepatocellular carcinoma and two with cutaneous melanoma.

This clone appeared once. This CDR3 region has 15 residues. The V gene end was trimmed by 6 bases and the J gene end by 2 bases; junction bases not matched to a gene: 6. Germline-derived CDR1 and CDR2 are LNHDA and SQIVND (reference sequence). The table came from immunoSEQ multiplex PCR; TCRdb's copy has only in-frame clones and leaves some out. Here the sample spans some 85,000 clones, roughly 91% being singletons. This sequence joins TRBV19 and TRBJ2-3; TRBD2 aligns across 9 bases. This sequence originates from an adult with an advanced solid tumor such as melanoma, head and neck, liver or kidney cancer. Sequenced material: CD4+ or CD8+ T cells sorted from blood, taken in a trial of the OX40 agonist ivuxolimab. CDR3 in amino acids: CASSQTSGLTDTQYF. DNA for the CDR3: TGTGCCAGTAGCCAGACTAGCGGCCTCACAGATACGCAGTATTTT.